This T cell receptor beta chain was captured in a study of shared clonotypes between healthy human individuals. Broader study findings: Generally, estimated richness proved larger in naive subsets than it did in memory subsets. Sample collection involved blood only; tissue repertoires are likely different.

Between the trimmed V and J ends, which lost 7 bases and 10 bases, there was a span of 4 bases. Germline V gives CDR1 WSHSY, CDR2 SAAADI. The CDR3 runs to 9 residues. Only CD45RO-negative cells positively selected for CCR7 counted as naive CD8 cells, so terminally differentiated effector memory CD45RA+ cells were excluded. Assay used: immunoSEQ multiplex PCR; TCRdb lists only in-frame clones, some missing. In the table there are hundreds of thousands of clones, 90% to 95% of which are singletons. About this clone itself: Antigen unknown.

Sequencing was done on a sample of naive CD8+ T cells sorted from blood. The chain is built from TRBV10-2 and TRBJ2-2; D is ambiguous. The receptor's source is a woman between 25 and 40 years old in good health. CDR3 sequence (DNA): TGCGCCAGCACTACGGAGCTGTTTTTT. It translates to CASTTELFF.